This T cell receptor beta chain stems from a study of blood T cells in healthy people across ages. Overall study results and limits: Donors of long life had a larger count of naive CD4+ cells and greater diversity than aged donors.

Remarks on this clonotype: Its cognate antigen is unknown. This may come from a read error, since a much larger clone is one base off.

The CDR3 contains 12 residues. CDR1 is SGHAT, CDR2 FQNNGV, per germline. The authors ran a second PCR of about 6 to 11 cycles using a sample-barcoded 5' primer and a J-beta primer mix. TCRdb redid the calling of the 5' RACE reads with MiXCR, one entry per CDR3 protein. The sample consists of roughly 700,000 distinct CDR3 sequences, approximately 31% of them appearing once. The chain is built from TRBV11-2 and TRBJ2-7; no definite D call. TRBJ2-5 explains the end of the DNA better; the J call may be wrong. The sample taken for sequencing was blood. This sequence originates from a woman aged 80 or older in good health. The CDR3 sequence: CANSRNEETQYF. CDR3 coding DNA: TGTGCCAACAGCCGAAACGAAGAGACCCAGTACTTC.